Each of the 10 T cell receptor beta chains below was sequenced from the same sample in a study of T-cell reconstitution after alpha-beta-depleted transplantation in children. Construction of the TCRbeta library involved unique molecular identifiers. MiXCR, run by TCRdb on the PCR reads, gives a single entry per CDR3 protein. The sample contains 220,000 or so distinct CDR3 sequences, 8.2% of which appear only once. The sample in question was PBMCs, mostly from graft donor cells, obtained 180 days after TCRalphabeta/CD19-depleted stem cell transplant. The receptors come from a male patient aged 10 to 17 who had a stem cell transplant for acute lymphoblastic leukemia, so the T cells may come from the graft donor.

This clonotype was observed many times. The CDR3 loop reads CASSLSPGPLNTEAFF. CDR3 sequence (DNA): TGTGCCAGCAGCTTAAGTCCCGGACCGCTGAACACTGAAGCTTTCTTT. The V gene is TRBV5-6, the J gene TRBJ1-1; no definite D call. Trimming stripped 2 bases from V and 0 bases from J, with 14 bases between. Germline assignment: CDR1 SGHDT and CDR2 YYEEEE. The CDR3 consists of 16 residues.

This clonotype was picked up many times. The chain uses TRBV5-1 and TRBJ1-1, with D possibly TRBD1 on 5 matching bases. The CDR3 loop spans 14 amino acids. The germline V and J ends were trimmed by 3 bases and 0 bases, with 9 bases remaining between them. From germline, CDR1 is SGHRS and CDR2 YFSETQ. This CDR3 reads CASSSRAMNTEAFF. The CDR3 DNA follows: TGCGCCAGCAGCTCCAGGGCCATGAACACTGAAGCTTTCTTT.

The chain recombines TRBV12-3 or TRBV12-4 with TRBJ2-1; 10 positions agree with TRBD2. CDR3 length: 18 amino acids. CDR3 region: CTCSLPRTSGRLYNEQFF. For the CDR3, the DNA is TGTACCTGCAGTTTACCCCGGACTAGCGGACGACTTTACAATGAGCAGTTCTTC.

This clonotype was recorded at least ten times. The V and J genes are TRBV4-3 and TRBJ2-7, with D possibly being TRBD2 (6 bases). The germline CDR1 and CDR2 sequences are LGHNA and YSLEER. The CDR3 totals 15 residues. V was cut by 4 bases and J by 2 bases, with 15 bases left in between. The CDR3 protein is CASSRSELATYEQYF. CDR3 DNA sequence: TGCGCCAGCAGCCGGTCGGAACTAGCCACCTACGAGCAGTACTTC.

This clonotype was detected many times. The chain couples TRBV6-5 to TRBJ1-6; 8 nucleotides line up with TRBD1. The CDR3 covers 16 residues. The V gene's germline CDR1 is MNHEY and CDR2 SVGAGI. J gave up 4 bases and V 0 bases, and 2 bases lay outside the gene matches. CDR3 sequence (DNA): TGTGCCAGCAGTTACTCGACAGGGGTTTATAATTCACCCCTCCACTTT. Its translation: CASSYSTGVYNSPLHF.

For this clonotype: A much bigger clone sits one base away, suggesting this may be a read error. CDR3 amino acids: CASSWENPGERFF. The CDR3 bases are TGTGCCAGCAGTTGGGAGAATCCCGGGGAGCGGTTTTTT. The genes are TRBV6-6 and TRBJ2-2, with a tentative D call TRBD2 (5 bases). Germline CDR1 and CDR2: MNHNY and SVGAGI (reference sequence). The CDR3 consists of 13 residues.

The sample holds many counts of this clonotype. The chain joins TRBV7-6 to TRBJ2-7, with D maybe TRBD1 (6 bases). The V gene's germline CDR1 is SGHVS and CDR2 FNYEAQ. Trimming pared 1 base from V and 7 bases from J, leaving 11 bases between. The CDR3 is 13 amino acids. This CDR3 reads CASSLGGPGEQYF. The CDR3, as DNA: TGTGCCAGCAGCTTAGGGGGGCCGGGGGAGCAGTACTTC.

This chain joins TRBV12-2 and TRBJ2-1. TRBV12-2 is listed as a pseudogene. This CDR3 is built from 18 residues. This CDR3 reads CASRLGHLWENSYNEQFF. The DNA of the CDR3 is TGTGCAAGTCGCTTAGGTCATTTATGGGAGAACTCCTACAATGAGCAGTTCTTC.

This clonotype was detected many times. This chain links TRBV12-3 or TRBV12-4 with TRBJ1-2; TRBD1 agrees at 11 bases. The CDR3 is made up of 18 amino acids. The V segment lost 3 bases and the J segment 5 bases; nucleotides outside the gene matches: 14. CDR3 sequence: CASSFKRLRDRGTYGYTF. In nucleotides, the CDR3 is TGTGCCAGCAGTTTTAAACGATTGCGGGACAGGGGGACTTATGGCTACACCTTC.

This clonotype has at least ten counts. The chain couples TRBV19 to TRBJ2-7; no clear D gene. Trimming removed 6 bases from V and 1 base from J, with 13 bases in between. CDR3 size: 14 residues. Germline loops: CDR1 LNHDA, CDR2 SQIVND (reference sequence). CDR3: CASSRPDQSYEQYF. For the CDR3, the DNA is TGTGCCAGTAGCCGCCCGGACCAATCCTACGAGCAGTACTTC.